This TCR beta chain was found in a study of T cell changes during pregnancy in multiple sclerosis (dated by TCRdb to the late 2010s). At the level of the whole study: The study examined how the T cell repertoire changed over the course of pregnancy in women with multiple sclerosis.

The CDR3 numbers 14 residues from cysteine through phenylalanine. Of the read, only the CDR3 DNA is kept; its 42 bases are in frame from base 1. The junction shows trimming of 2 bases on V and 11 bases on J, and the gene matches do not reach 9 bases of it. CDR1 GTSNPN and CDR2 SVGIG were looked up in the germline V gene (reference sequence). On this clone itself: Its cognate antigen has yet to be identified. No per-base quality is available; no much larger clone lies one base away.

To prepare the library, the immunoSEQ multiplex PCR assay was applied. What TCRdb holds here is the immuneACCESS table cut down to in-frame rearrangements. Part of the clones is not present; checked against another copy, under half of the missing clones reflect an unresolved V gene, and the others are unexplained. Recorded for this sample are roughly 79,000 clones; about 94% of them occurred a single time. About 0.69% of the sample is in the top ten clones. The origin of this receptor is a female donor in good health, enrolled as a control in a pregnancy study. The starting material was peripheral blood, obtained in the second trimester of pregnancy. The V gene is TRBV30 and the J gene is TRBJ2-3, and TRBD2 aligns with 11 junction nucleotides. Here the CDR3 is given as CAWSQGLAGGWQYF. In nucleotides, the sequence is TGTGCCTGGAGTCAAGGGCTAGCGGGGGGCTGGCAGTATTTT.